This T cell receptor beta chain was found in a study of T cell changes during pregnancy in multiple sclerosis. Some clones are missing from TCRdb's copy, which holds only in-frame ones; the method was immunoSEQ multiplex PCR. The sample records around 61,000 clones, 85% to 90% being singletons. Trimming took 2 bases from V and 0 from J; bases not matched to a gene: 6. In germline, CDR1 is KGHSH, CDR2 LQKENI. The CDR3 runs to 17 residues. The sample comprised peripheral blood from another person, used as feeder cells. The J gene is TRBJ2-2, the V gene TRBV18; 7 nucleotides match TRBD1. The source is a human donor whose cells served as feeder cells for cultures in a pregnancy study. The CDR3 reads CASSPSNRGSNTGELFF. CDR3 DNA: TGTGCCAGCTCACCATCGAACAGGGGCTCGAACACCGGGGAGCTGTTTTTT.